This T cell receptor beta chain is drawn from a study of cytomegalovirus exposure and HLA in healthy donors. General study points: The study listed 150 to 200 cytomegalovirus-associated TCR beta chains. A missense DCLRE1C variant was associated with V- and J-gene trimming of TCR beta chains in a later analysis, and an independent cohort replicated the association. The productive fraction for most TCR beta V segments was about 87% or about 30% in an earlier analysis.

The PCR made use of 60 Vbeta and 13 Jbeta primers. Sequencing used immunoSEQ multiplex PCR; TCRdb keeps in-frame clones, though not all of them. The data contain under 250,000 clones, approximately 80% of them singletons. This CDR3 spans 14 amino acids. This clone came up many times. What it recognizes is unknown. The TCR comes from a male donor in good health and CMV-seronegative. The chain joins TRBV21-1 to TRBJ2-2; the table's D gene call, TRBD1, was not cross checked with the DNA. TRBV21-1 has pseudogene status. Material for sequencing was PBMCs. CDR3 sequence reads: CASNNRTNTGELFF. The CDR3 DNA is TGTGCCAGCAACAACAGAACGAACACCGGGGAGCTGTTTTTT.